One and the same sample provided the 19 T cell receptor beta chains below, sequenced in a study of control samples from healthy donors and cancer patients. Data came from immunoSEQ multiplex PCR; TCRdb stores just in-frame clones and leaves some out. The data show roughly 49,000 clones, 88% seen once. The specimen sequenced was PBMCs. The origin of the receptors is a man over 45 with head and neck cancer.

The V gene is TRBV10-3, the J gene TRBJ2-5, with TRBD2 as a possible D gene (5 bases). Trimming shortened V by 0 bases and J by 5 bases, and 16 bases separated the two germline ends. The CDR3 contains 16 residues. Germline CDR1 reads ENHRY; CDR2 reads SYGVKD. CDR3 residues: CAISESTVGVAETQYF. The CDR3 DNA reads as TGTGCCATCAGTGAGTCGACGGTTGGGGTAGCGGAGACCCAGTACTTC.

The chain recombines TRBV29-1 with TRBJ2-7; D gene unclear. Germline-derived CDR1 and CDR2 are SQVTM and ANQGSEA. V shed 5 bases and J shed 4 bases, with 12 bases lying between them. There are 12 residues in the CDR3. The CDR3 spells CSVRSGEYEQYF. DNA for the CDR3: TGCAGCGTTCGCTCGGGCGAGTACGAGCAGTACTTC.

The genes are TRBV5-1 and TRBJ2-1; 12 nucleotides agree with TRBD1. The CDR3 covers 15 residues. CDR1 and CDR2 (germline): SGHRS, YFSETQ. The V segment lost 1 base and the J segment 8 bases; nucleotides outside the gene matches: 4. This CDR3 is CASSLTGQGADEQFF. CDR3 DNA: TGCGCCAGCAGCTTGACGGGACAGGGGGCCGATGAGCAGTTCTTC.

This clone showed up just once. The CDR3 nucleotides read TGTGCCAGCAGTTACTCGACAGCAACCTACGAGCAGTACTTC. It is translated as CASSYSTATYEQYF. The chain recombines TRBV6-6 with TRBJ2-7; a possible D gene is TRBD1 (5 bases). Germline CDR1 MNHNY, CDR2 SVGAGI (reference sequence). This CDR3 region has 14 residues. Between the trimmed V and J ends, which lost 0 bases and 2 bases, there was a span of 8 bases.

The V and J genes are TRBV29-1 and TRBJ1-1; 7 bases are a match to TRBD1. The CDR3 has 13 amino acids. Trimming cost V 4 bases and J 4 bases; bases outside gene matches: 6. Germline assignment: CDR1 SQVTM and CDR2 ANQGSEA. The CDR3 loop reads CSVVSAGGTEAFF. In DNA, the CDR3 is TGCAGCGTTGTCTCCGCAGGGGGCACTGAAGCTTTCTTT.

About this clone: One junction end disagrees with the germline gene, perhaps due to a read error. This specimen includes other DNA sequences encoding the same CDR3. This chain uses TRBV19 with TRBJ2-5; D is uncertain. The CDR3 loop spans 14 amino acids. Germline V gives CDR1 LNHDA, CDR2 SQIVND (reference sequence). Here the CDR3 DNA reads TGCGCCAGTAGTCCGCCAGGCCACCAAGAGACCCAGTACTTC. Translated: CASSPPGHQETQYF.

The CDR3 DNA reads as TGTGCCAGCAGCTACACCGGGGAGCTGTTTTTT. Protein sequence: CASSYTGELFF. The chain joins TRBV11-1 to TRBJ2-2; D gene uncertain. Germline CDR1 and CDR2: SGHAT and FQDESV (reference sequence). The V and J ends lost 4 bases and 3 bases respectively, with 0 bases between them. The CDR3 is 11 residues long.

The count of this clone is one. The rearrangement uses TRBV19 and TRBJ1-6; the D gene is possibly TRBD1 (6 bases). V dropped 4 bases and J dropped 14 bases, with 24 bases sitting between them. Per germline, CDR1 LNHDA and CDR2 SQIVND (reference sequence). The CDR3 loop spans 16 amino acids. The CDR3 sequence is CASSSMGTPERSALHF. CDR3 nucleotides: TGTGCCAGTAGTAGTATGGGGACACCCGAGCGTTCGGCCCTCCACTTT.

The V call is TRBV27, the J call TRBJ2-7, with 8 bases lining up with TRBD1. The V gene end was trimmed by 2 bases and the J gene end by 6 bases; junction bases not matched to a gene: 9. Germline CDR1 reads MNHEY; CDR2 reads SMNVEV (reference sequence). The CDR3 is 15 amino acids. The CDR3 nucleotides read TGTGCCAGCAGTTTAGTTCCGGACAGGGCCGGCGAGCAGTACTTC. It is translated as CASSLVPDRAGEQYF.

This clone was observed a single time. CDR3 loop: CASSETKGAQRGTDTQYF. As DNA, the CDR3 is TGTGCCAGCAGCGAGACAAAGGGGGCGCAGAGGGGCACAGATACGCAGTATTTT. The rearrangement uses TRBV7-9 and TRBJ2-3; 7 bases line up with TRBD1. Germline lookup yields CDR1 SEHNR and CDR2 FQNEAQ (reference sequence). The CDR3 has 18 residues. The V segment lost 5 bases and the J segment 1 base; nucleotides outside the gene matches: 15.

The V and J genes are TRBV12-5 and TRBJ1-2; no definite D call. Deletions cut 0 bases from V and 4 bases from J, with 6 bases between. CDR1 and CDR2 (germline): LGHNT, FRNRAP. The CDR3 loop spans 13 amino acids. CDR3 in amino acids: CASGLVEAYGYTF. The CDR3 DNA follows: TGTGCTAGTGGTTTGGTAGAGGCCTATGGCTACACCTTC.

The CDR3 loop reads CASSQDRVQPQHF. In DNA form, the CDR3 reads TGTGCCAGCAGCCAAGACAGGGTTCAGCCCCAGCATTTT. The V and J genes are TRBV7-2 and TRBJ1-5, with 7 bases identical to TRBD1. Germline trimming cut 5 bases from V and 6 bases from J; bases unmatched to any gene: 4. This CDR3 has 13 residues. CDR1 is SGHTA, CDR2 FQGNSA, per germline.

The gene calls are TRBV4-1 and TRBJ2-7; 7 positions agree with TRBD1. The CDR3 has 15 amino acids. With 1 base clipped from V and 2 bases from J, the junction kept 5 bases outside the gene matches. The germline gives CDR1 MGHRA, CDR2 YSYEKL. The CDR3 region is CASSQGVQGTYEQYF. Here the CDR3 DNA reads TGCGCCAGCAGCCAAGGAGTACAGGGGACCTACGAGCAGTACTTC.

CDR3 DNA sequence: TGTGCCAGCAGTTTACAGGGACAGGGAACCTACGAGCAGTACTTC. As protein: CASSLQGQGTYEQYF. V gene TRBV27 combines with J gene TRBJ2-7, with 9 bases matching TRBD1. The CDR3 runs 15 residues. V gave up 2 bases and J gave up 2 bases; unmatched junction bases: 4. The V gene's germline CDR1 is MNHEY and CDR2 SMNVEV (reference sequence).

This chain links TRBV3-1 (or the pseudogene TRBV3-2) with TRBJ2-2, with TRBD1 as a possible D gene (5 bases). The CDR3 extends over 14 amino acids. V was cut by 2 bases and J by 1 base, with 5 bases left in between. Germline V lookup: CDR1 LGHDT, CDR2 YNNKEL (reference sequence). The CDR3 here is CASSQRGNTGELFF. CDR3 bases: TGTGCCAGCAGCCAAAGGGGGAACACCGGGGAGCTGTTTTTT.

The CDR3: CASSSGTVKGETQYF. Here the CDR3 DNA reads TGTGCCAGCAGCTCGGGGACAGTAAAAGGGGAGACCCAGTACTTC. This chain links TRBV7-9 with TRBJ2-5; 7 nucleotides match TRBD1. Germline trimming cut 4 bases from V and 5 bases from J; bases unmatched to any gene: 10. The germline CDR1 and CDR2 sequences are SEHNR and FQNEAQ (reference sequence). The CDR3 runs to 15 residues. The full variable domain, its missing parts supplied by reference TRBV7-9 and TRBJ2-5, is DTGVSQNPRHKITKRGQNVTFRCDPISEHNRLYWYRQTLGQGPEFLTYFQNEAQLEKSRLLSDRFSAERPKGSFSTLEIQRTEQGDSAMYLCASSSGTVKGETQYFGPGTRLLVL.

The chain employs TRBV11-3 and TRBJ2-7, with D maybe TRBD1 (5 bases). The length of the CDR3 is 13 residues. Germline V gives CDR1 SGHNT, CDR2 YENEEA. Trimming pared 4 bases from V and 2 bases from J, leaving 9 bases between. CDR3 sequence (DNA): TGTGCCAGCAGCTCAGGGTCTGCCTACGAGCAGTACTTC. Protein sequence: CASSSGSAYEQYF.

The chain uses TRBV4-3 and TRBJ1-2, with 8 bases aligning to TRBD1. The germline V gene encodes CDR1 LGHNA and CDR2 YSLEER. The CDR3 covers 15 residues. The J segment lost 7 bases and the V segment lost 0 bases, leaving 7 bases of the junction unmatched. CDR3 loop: CASSQDSIRGLGYTF. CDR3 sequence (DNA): TGCGCCAGCAGCCAAGATAGCATCAGGGGGCTTGGCTACACCTTC.

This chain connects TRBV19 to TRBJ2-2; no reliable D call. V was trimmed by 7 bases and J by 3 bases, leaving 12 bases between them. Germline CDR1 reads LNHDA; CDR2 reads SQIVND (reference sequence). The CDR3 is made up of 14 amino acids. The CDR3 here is CASTRWVDTGELFF. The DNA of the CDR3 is TGTGCCAGTACCCGATGGGTGGACACCGGGGAGCTGTTTTTT.